This T cell receptor beta chain was observed in a study of blood T cell repertoires in COVID-19. Clones were read by immunoSEQ multiplex PCR, and TCRdb kept only the in-frame ones, dropping some. The sample lists about 350,000 clones; approximately 89% were seen once. This TCR derives from a woman aged 55-70 years with COVID-19, enrolled during active disease. The material sequenced was peripheral blood.

The CDR3: CAISLENRGTYEQYF. The CDR3, as DNA: TGTGCCATCAGTCTTGAAAACAGGGGTACCTACGAGCAGTACTTC. This chain links TRBV10-3 with TRBJ2-7; TRBD1 matches at 7 bases. The CDR3 has 15 residues. Germline CDR1 and CDR2: ENHRY and SYGVKD. Trimming at V came to 5 bases and at J to 2 bases, leaving 9 bases not matched to a gene.